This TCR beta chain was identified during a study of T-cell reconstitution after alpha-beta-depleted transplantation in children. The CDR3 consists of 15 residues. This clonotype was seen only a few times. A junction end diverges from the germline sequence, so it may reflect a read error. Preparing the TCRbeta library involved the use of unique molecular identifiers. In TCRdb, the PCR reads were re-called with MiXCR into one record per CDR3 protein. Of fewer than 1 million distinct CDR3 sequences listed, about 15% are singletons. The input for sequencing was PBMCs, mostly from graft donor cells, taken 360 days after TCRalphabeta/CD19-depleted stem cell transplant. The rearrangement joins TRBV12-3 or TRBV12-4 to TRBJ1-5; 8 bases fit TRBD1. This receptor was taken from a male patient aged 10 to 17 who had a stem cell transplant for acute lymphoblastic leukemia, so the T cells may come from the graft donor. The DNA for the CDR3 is TGTGCCAGCAGCCGTAACAGGGGGACCAATCACCCCCAGCATTTT. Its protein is CASSRNRGTNHPQHF.